Reported below is one T cell receptor beta chain. This sample is part of a study of Ad26.COV2.S vaccination and SARS-CoV-2 variants. Study information: Intramuscularly, Ad26.COV2.S was given either once or twice, 56 days apart.

Germline values: CDR1 SGHDN, CDR2 FVKESK. Trimming took 3 bases from V and 8 from J, leaving 7 bases between them. The CDR3 runs to 11 residues. The method was immunoSEQ multiplex PCR; TCRdb's version includes in-frame clones alone and lacks a portion of them. The sample has more than 300,000 clones; approximately 86% are singletons. The treatment denotes: some 20 received Ad26.COV2.S at low or high dose, single or two shots; about 5 received placebo; per-sample allocation not given. Each sample was drawn 63 days after the first injection (of vaccine or placebo). Boston supplied an adult donor aged 18-55 years.

The sequencing used peripheral blood, collected in a trial of Ad26.COV2.S vaccine versus placebo. The gene calls are TRBV14 and TRBJ2-5; D remains ambiguous. The sequence came from a person between 18 and 65 years old who received the Ad26.COV2.S COVID-19 vaccine or a placebo. The CDR3 nucleotides are TGTGCCAGCAGCCAGGGTGTTACCCAGTACTTC. It is translated as CASSQGVTQYF.